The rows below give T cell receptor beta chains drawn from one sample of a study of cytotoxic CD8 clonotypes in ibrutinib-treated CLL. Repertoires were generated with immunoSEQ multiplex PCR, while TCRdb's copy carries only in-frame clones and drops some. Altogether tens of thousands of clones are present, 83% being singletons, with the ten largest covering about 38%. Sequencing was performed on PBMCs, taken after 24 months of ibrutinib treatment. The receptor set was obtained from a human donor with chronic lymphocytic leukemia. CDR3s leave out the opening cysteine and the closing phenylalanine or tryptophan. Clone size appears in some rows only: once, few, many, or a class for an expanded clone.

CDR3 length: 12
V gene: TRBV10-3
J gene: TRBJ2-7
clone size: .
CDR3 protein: AISGTATDYEQY

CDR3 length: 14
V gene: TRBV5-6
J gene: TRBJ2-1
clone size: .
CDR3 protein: ASSSDRGSSYNEQF

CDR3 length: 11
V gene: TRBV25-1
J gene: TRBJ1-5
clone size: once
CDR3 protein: ASSEMGNQPQH

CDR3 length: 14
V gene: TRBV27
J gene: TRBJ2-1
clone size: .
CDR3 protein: ASSLSRGSAYNEQF

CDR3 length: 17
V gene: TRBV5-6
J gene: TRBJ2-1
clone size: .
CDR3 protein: ASTFEGGPLGNPNNEQF

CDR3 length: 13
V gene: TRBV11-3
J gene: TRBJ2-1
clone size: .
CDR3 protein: ASSPTSGRGYEQF

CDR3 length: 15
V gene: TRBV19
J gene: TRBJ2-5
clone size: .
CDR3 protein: ASSMSTSGRADETQY

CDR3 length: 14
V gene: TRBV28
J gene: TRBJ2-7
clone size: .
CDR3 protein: ASSLRLGQGLPGQY

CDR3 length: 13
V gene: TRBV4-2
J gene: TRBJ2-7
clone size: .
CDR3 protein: ASSQVGQSSYEQY

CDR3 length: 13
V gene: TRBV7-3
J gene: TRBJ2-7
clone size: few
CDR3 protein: ASSLGLAEDYEQY

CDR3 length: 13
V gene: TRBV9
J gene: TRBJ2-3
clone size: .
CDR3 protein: ASSTGERYTDTQY

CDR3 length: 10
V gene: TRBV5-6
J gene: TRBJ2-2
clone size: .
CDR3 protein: ASSPLAGELF

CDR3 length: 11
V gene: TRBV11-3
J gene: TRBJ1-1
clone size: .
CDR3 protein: ASSLEVGDEAF

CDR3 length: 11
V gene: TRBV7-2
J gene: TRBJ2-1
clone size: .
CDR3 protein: ASSLASNNEQF

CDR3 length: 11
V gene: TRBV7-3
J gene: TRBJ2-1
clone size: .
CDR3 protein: ASSSSPRDEQF

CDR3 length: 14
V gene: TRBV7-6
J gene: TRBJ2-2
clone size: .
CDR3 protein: ASSQPQLSGTGELF

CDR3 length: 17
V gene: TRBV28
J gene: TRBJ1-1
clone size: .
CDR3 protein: ASHSPTPGRGRINTEAF

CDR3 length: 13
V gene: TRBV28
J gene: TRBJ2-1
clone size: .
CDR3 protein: ASSTRTSGIDEQF

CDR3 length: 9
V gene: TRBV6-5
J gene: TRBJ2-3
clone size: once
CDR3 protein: ASNRGDTQY

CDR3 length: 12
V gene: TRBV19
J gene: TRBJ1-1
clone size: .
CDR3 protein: ASSFGTPNTEAF

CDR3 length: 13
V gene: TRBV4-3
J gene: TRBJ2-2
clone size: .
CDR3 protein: ASSQDSGVTGELF

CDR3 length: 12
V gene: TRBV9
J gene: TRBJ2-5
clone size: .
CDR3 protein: ASSVGRAQETQY

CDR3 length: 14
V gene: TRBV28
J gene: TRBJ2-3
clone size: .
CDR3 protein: ASSATTGGRTDTQY

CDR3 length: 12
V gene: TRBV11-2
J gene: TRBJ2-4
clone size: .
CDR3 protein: ASSLVQEKNIQY

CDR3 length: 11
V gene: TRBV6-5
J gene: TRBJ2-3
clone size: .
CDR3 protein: ASKRADTDTQY

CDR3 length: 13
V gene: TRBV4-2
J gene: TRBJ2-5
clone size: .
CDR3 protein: ASSRTTSGQETQY

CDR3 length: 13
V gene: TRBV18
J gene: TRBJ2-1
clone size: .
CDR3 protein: ASSPGTSGYNEQF

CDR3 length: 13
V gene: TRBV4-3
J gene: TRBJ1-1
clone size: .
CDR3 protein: ASSQDWVLNTEAF

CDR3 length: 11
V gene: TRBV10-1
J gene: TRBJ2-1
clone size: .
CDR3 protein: ASSKDESSEQF

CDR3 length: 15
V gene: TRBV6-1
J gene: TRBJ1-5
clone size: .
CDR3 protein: ASSEAAGRYSNQPQH

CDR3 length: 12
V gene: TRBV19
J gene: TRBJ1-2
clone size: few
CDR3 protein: ASRRGATGEGYT

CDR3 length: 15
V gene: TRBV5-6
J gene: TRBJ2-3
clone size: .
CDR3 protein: ASSSRREGARTDTQY

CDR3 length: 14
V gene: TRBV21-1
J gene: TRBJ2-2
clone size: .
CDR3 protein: ASSTGLADRTGELF

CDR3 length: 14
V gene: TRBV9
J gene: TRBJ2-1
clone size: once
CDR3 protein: ASSPGSGDSYNEQF

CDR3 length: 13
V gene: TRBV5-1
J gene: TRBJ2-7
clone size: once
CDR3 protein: ASSRGGGSSYEQY

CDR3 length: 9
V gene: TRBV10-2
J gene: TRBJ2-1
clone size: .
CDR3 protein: AAGGLDEQF

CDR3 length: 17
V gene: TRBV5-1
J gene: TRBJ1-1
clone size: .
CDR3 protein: ASSLVGWGAAAGHDEAF

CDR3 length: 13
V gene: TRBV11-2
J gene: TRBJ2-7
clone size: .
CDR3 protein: ASSLGPLYSYEQY

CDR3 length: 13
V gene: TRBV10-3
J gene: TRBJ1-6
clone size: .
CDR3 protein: AIRSSDRENSPLH

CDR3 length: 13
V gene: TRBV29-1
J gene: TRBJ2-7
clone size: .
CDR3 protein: SAVLGSGISYEQY

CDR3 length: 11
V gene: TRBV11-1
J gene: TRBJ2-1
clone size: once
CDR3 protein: ASSPRTGGEQF

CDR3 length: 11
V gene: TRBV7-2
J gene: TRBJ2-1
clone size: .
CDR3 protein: ASSLEGDNEQF

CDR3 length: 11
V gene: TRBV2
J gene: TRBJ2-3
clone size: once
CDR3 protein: ASSDSNTDTQY

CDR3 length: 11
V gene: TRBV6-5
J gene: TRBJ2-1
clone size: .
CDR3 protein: ASSLTPRDTRI

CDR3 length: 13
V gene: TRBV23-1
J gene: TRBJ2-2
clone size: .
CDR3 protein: ASSQSAQNTGELF

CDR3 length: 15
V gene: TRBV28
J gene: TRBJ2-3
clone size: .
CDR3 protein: ASSPLGTSGSADTQY

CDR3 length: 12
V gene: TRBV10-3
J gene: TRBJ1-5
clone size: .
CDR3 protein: AISDIPGDQPQH

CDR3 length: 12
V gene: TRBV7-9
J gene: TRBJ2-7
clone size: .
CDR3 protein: ASSYQDRGYEQY

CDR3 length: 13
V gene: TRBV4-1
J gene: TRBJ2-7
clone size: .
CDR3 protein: ASSHPGQSQYEQY

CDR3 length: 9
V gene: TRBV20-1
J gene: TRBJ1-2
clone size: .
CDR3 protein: SASDMHGYT

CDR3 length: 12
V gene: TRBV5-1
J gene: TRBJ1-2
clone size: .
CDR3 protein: ASSGPGRTYGYT

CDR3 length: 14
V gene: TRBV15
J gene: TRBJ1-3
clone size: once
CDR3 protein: ATSRDRGYSGNTIY

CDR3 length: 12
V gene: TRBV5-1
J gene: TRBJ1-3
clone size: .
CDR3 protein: ASSLGEAGNTIY

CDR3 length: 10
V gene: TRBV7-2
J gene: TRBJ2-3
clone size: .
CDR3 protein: ASSFGSSTQY

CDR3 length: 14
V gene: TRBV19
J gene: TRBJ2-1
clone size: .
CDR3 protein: ASSMVAGVVYNEQF

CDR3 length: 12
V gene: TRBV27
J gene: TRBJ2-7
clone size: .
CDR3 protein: ASSTTGKPYEQY

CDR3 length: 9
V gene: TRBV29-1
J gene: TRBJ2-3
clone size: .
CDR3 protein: SVGDTDTQY

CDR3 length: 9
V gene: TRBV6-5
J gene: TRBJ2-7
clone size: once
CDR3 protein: ASSQNYEQY

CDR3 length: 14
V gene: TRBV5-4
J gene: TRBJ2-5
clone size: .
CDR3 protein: ASSLGAGAHQETQY